Only one count was recorded for the clone carrying this T cell receptor beta chain. This CDR3 comprises 17 residues. Germline assignment: CDR1 SGHRS and CDR2 YFSETQ. V trimming: 4 bases; J trimming: 5 bases; junction bases outside the gene matches: 6. The data belong to a study of CD8 T cells in ankylosing spondylitis. Quantitative 5'-RACE with molecular barcodes was used to make the TCR beta libraries. TCRdb independently ran MiXCR on the 5' RACE reads; one entry per CDR3 protein. The sample includes about 140,000 distinct CDR3 sequences, around a third of them seen just once. The sample comprised synovial fluid, either unsorted or a sorted T cell fraction (not recorded which). This chain joins TRBV5-1 and TRBJ2-1, with TRBD2 matching over 16 bases. This clonotype originated in a male donor with ankylosing spondylitis. In DNA form, the CDR3 reads TGCGCCAGCAGCCTGGGGACTAGCGGGAGGGCCGACAATGAGCAGTTCTTC. Residues: CASSLGTSGRADNEQFF. Together with reference TRBV5-1 and TRBJ2-1, the CDR3 gives the full variable domain: KAGVTQTPRYLIKTRGQQVTLSCSPISGHRSVSWYQQTPGQGLQFLFEYFSETQRNKGNFPGRFSGRQFSNSRSEMNVSTLELGDSALYLCASSLGTSGRADNEQFFGPGTRLTVL.